The entry below describes one TCR beta chain. Antigen unknown. The data derive from a study of long-term antiretroviral therapy in people with HIV. General study points: Every time point showed a repertoire led by clones expanded before ART. Diversity remained lower than transplant donor controls, even though it increased after ART. The range of CDR3 lengths in HIV repertoires proved narrower than that found in controls.

The CDR3 loop spans 14 amino acids. V was shortened by 3 bases and J by 2 bases, with 9 bases between the two germline ends. Germline CDR1 reads SGHTA; CDR2 reads FQGNSA. With survey level as its setting, the immunoSEQ assay was v3.0. Data came from immunoSEQ multiplex PCR; TCRdb stores just in-frame clones and leaves some out. The data contain about 15,000 clones, approximately 86% of them singletons. Sequencing used unsorted PBMCs, obtained approximately 2.3 years before starting antiretroviral therapy. This chain connects TRBV7-2 to TRBJ2-3; D remains ambiguous. The receptor's source is a woman between 25 and 40 years old with HIV. CDR3 bases: TGTGCCAGCAGCTTGGTCCAGATCACAGATACGCAGTATTTT. Translation gives CASSLVQITDTQYF. Together with reference TRBV7-2 and TRBJ2-3, the CDR3 gives the full variable domain: GAGVSQSPSNKVTEKGKDVELRCDPISGHTALYWYRQSLGQGLEFLIYFQGNSAPDKSGLPSDRFSAERTGGSVSTLTIQRTQQEDSAVYLCASSLVQITDTQYFGPGTRLTVL.